Given below is one T cell receptor beta chain in context. The antigen remains unidentified. The CDR3 has 15 amino acids. Between the trimmed V and J ends, which lost 4 bases and 1 base, there was a span of 14 bases. Germline values: CDR1 MGHRA, CDR2 YSYEKL. There were likely unrecorded immune exposures, though donors were nominally healthy when sampled. 60 Vbeta and 13 Jbeta primers were used in PCR. The table came from immunoSEQ multiplex PCR; TCRdb's copy has only in-frame clones and leaves some out. Recorded here are about 31,000 clones; the top ten clones represent around 4.9%. This entry is derived from a study of cytomegalovirus exposure and HLA in healthy donors. Study results and caveats: Later genetic work tied a missense DCLRE1C variant to beta-chain V and J trimming. About 90% or about 30% of the time was how often most TCR beta V segments were productive, according to an earlier analysis. TCR beta sequences reportedly predicted most subjects' HLA-A and HLA-B alleles accurately.

The sequence came from a female donor in good health and CMV-seronegative. Sequencing was done on a sample of PBMCs. V gene TRBV4-1 combines with J gene TRBJ2-7, with D hard to call. CDR3 nucleotides: TGCGCCAGCAGCCTTAAATACACCTCTTCCTACGAGCAGTACTTC. This codes for CASSLKYTSSYEQYF.